Each of the 27 T cell receptor beta chains below was sequenced from the same sample in a study of T cell clonality in common variable immunodeficiency. The assay was immunoSEQ multiplex PCR, and TCRdb's table has in-frame clones only and misses some. The data show about 52,000 clones, with none appearing a single time. Sequenced material: peripheral blood mononuclear cells. The receptors shown here come from a person between 18 and 70 years old in good health.

This clone was seen ten or more times. The read stops 3 residues short of the end of the CDR3; the missing end is completed from the germline J gene. The genes are TRBV7-8 and TRBJ2-7; 11 bases line up with TRBD1. Germline V gives CDR1 SGHVS, CDR2 FQNEAQ. V trimming: 5 bases; J trimming: 6 bases; junction bases outside the gene matches: 9. CDR3 length: 15 amino acids. The CDR3: CASSPQTGQGVEQYF. CDR3 DNA (partial): TGTGCCAGCAGCCCCCAAACGGGACAGGGGGTCGAG. Based on the CDR3 plus reference TRBV7-8 and TRBJ2-7, the full variable domain is GAGVSQSPRYKVAKRGQDVALRCDPISGHVSLFWYQQALGQGPEFLTYFQNEAQLDKSGLPSDRFFAERPEGSVSTLKIQRTQQEDSAVYLCASSPQTGQGVEQYFGPGTRLTVT.

There are a few counts of this clone. The junction does not match germline at one end; this may be a read error. The CDR3 end is not reached by the read, which stops 3 residues before it; the germline J gene fills it in. Different DNA sequences within this sample yield the same CDR3. The V call is TRBV7-8, the J call TRBJ1-3; 7 nucleotides agree with TRBD1. Germline CDR1 is SGHVS and CDR2 is FQNEAQ. There are 16 residues in the CDR3. The covered CDR3 bases are TGTGCCAGCAGCTTAGCGGGCAGGGGGGCTGGAAACACA. Translation gives CASSLAGRGAGNT. The whole CDR3 region reads CASSLAGRGAGNTIYF.

This clone was observed at least ten times. At one of its ends the junction is not consistent with the germline gene, which may arise from a read error. Read data end 3 residues before the CDR3 end; the end is taken from the germline J gene. The sample has other DNA sequences that encode this CDR3 too. The rearrangement links TRBV4-2 to TRBJ1-4, with a weak D call TRBD1 (5 bases). The CDR3 loop spans 16 amino acids. Per the germline V gene, CDR1 is LGHNA and CDR2 is YNFKEQ. CDR3 DNA, as far as it was read: TGCGCCAGCAGCCTAAGACGACAGACAACTAATGAAAAA. It codes for CASSLRRQTTNEK. The entire CDR3 reads CASSLRRQTTNEKLFF.

Notes on this clone: The CDR3 extends 3 residues past the end of the read, so its final part is completed from the germline J gene. J is TRBJ1-2 and V is TRBV6-2 or TRBV6-3; 7 nucleotides align to TRBD1. This CDR3 comprises 16 residues. In germline, CDR1 is MNHEY, CDR2 SVGEGT. Partial CDR3 DNA: TGTGCCAGCAGTTCCCGACAGGGACGAACCACAGATACC. Protein: CASSSRQGRTTDT. The whole CDR3 sequence reads CASSSRQGRTTDTYTF.

This clone was counted at least ten times. At one end, the junction sequence differs from germline, possibly due to a read error. Sequencing ends 3 residues short of the CDR3 end; the germline J gene provides the rest. This chain links TRBV4-2 with TRBJ2-2; maybe TRBD2 (5 bases). This CDR3 spans 15 amino acids. Germline V CDR1 and CDR2: LGHNA, YNFKEQ. CDR3 residues: CASSQVNRGPGELFF. CDR3 DNA, as far as it was read: TGCGCCAGCAGCCAAGTTAATCGGGGTCCCGGGGAG.

As to this clone: The sequenced fragment ends 3 residues before the CDR3 boundary, so the rest is inferred from the germline J gene. V and J are TRBV6-2 or TRBV6-3 and TRBJ1-5; D is possibly TRBD1 (6 bases). Germline V gene lookup returns CDR1 MNHEY and CDR2 SVGEGT. There are 15 residues in the CDR3. V lost 7 bases to trimming and J lost 2 bases, with 15 bases between them. CDR3 amino acids: CASKTGGQRNQPQHF. The CDR3 bases that were read are TGTGCCAGCAAGACGGGGGGGCAACGCAATCAGCCC.

About this clone: The read is 3 residues too short to cover the CDR3 end, so that end is filled in from the germline J gene. The chain couples TRBV6-1 to TRBJ1-2; tentative D call: TRBD1 (5 bases). The CDR3 loop spans 16 amino acids. The V gene's germline CDR1 is MNHNS and CDR2 SASEGT. The V gene lost 1 base and the J gene lost 0 bases, with 12 bases spanning the gap. CDR3 loop: CASSEGQGWPNYGYTF. Partial CDR3 DNA: TGTGCCAGCAGTGAAGGGCAGGGATGGCCTAACTATGGC.

The table lists this clone with many counts. From the germline J gene comes the end of the CDR3, since the read stops 3 residues before it. The rearrangement joins TRBV5-1 to TRBJ1-1; 7 bases are shared with TRBD1. This CDR3 has 14 amino acids. Germline V gene sequence: CDR1 SGHRS, CDR2 YFSETQ. With 3 bases clipped from V and 1 base from J, the junction kept 3 bases outside the gene matches. Partial CDR3 DNA: TGCGCCAGCAGCTCGGGACAGCCGAACACTGAA. It is translated as CASSSGQPNTE. In full, the CDR3 is CASSSGQPNTEAFF.

This clone turned up a few times. From the germline J gene comes the end of the CDR3, since the read stops 3 residues before it. The chain carries TRBV5-4 and TRBJ2-7; 13 bases are a match to TRBD2. The CDR3 contains 16 residues. Germline CDR1 reads SGHNT; CDR2 reads YYREEE (reference sequence). The V and J ends lost 5 bases and 2 bases, in that order; junction bases with no gene match: 7. The part of the CDR3 DNA that was read is TGTGCCAGCAGGGGCTCGACTAGCGGGGGGACCTACGAG. This encodes CASRGSTSGGTYE. The whole CDR3 reads CASRGSTSGGTYEQYF.

In regard to this clone: Read data end 3 residues before the CDR3 end; the end is taken from the germline J gene. This sequence joins TRBV18 and TRBJ1-1, with TRBD1 identical over 8 bases. The CDR3 runs 14 residues. V trimming: 3 bases; J trimming: 6 bases; junction bases outside the gene matches: 6. CDR1 KGHSH and CDR2 LQKENI come from the germline V gene. CDR3: CASSPPTGVPEAFF. The part of the CDR3 DNA that was read is TGTGCCAGCTCACCCCCGACAGGGGTGCCTGAA.

This clone was counted between two and nine times. The read ends 3 residues shy of where the CDR3 ends; the end is completed using the germline J gene. V and J are TRBV7-9 and TRBJ2-7; possible D gene TRBD1, 6 bases. CDR1 and CDR2 from the germline V gene are SEHNR and FQNEAQ (reference sequence). V was cut by 1 base and J by 4 bases, with 11 bases left in between. This CDR3 spans 14 amino acids. This CDR3 is CASSLGGQPYEQYF. The covered CDR3 bases are TGTGCCAGCAGCTTAGGGGGGCAGCCGTACGAG.

This clone was observed a handful of times. The missing CDR3 end, 3 residues past where the read stops, is filled in from the germline J gene. The chain has TRBV5-6 and TRBJ2-2; TRBD1 might be the D (5 bases). Germline CDR1 SGHDT, CDR2 YYEEEE. The CDR3 is 12 amino acids. The CDR3 bases that were read are TGTGCCAGCAGCTCAGGGATTTCACCG. Translated, it gives CASSSGISP. The full CDR3 protein reads CASSSGISPLFF.

Concerning this clone: The observed sequence ends 3 residues before the CDR3 terminus, with the missing tail filled in from the germline J gene. The V gene is TRBV2, the J gene TRBJ2-7, with 7 bases aligning to TRBD2. Germline CDR1 reads SNHLY; CDR2 reads FYNNEI. The J segment lost 1 base and the V segment lost 6 bases, leaving 15 bases of the junction unmatched. This CDR3 spans 17 amino acids. Partial CDR3 DNA: TGTGCCAGCAGCACCCCCTCATCGTGGCGGGGGTCCTACGAG. Translated: CASSTPSSWRGSYE. The whole CDR3 protein is CASSTPSSWRGSYEQYF.

This clone was seen at least ten times. The CDR3 extends 3 residues past the end of the read, so its final part is completed from the germline J gene. The rearrangement uses TRBV6-1 and TRBJ1-2; 9 nucleotides line up with TRBD1. The germline V gene has CDR1 MNHNS and CDR2 SASEGT. The CDR3 totals 14 residues. V shed 4 bases, J shed 6 bases, and the junction held 6 bases outside the gene matches. CDR3 in amino acids: CASSALTGGDGYTF. The DNA read from the CDR3 is TGTGCCAGCAGTGCATTAACAGGGGGCGATGGC.

This clone was counted many times. The CDR3 extends 3 residues past the end of the read, so its final part is completed from the germline J gene. This chain links TRBV20-1 with TRBJ2-1; weak D call: TRBD1 (5 bases). V was clipped by 3 bases and J by 7 bases, with 16 bases between them. Germline assignment: CDR1 DFQATT and CDR2 SNEGSKA (reference sequence). This CDR3 contains 14 residues. CDR3 sequence reads: CSARVYERTNEQFF. CDR3 DNA (partial): TGCAGTGCTAGGGTATACGAACGGACAAATGAG.

The part of the CDR3 DNA that was read is TGTGCCAGCAGCTTATCAGGGAACACTGAA. Its translation: CASSLSGNTE. The whole CDR3 protein reads CASSLSGNTEAFF. The V call is TRBV11-2, the J call TRBJ1-1; no firm D call. The read ends 3 residues early relative to the CDR3; the germline J gene fills the gap. CDR1 is SGHAT, CDR2 FQNNGV, per germline. V gave up 2 bases and J gave up 1 base, with 5 bases separating them. This CDR3 spans 13 amino acids. Full variable domain (outside the CDR3, taken from reference TRBV11-2 and TRBJ1-1): EAGVAQSPRYKIIEKRQSVAFWCNPISGHATLYWYQQILGQGPKLLIQFQNNGVVDDSQLPKDRFSAERLKGVDSTLKIQPAKLEDSAVYLCASSLSGNTEAFFGQGTRLTVV.

This clone has a count of ten or more. The CDR3 sequence: CASSTGQLPLFF. The DNA read from the CDR3 is TGTGCCAGCAGTACGGGACAGCTCCCG. V is TRBV6-2 or TRBV6-3 and J is TRBJ2-2; 7 bases match TRBD1. The CDR3 extends 3 residues past the end of the read, so its final part is completed from the germline J gene. The CDR3 totals 12 residues. Germline values: CDR1 MNHEY, CDR2 SVGEGT.

This clone was found many times. The read falls 3 residues short of the CDR3 end, and the missing part is taken from the germline J gene. Other nucleotide sequences from this sample produce the same CDR3. The chain is built from TRBV14 and TRBJ2-4, with D perhaps given as TRBD1 or TRBD2 (6 bases each). The CDR3 runs 15 residues. The germline V gene has CDR1 SGHDN and CDR2 FVKESK. The V end lost 3 bases, the J end lost 6 bases, and 15 bases lay between the germline ends. The CDR3 region is CASSQIEGGGNIQYF. CDR3 bases read: TGTGCCAGCAGCCAGATTGAAGGGGGAGGAAACATT.

This clone was seen many times. The read halts 3 residues ahead of the CDR3 end, with the missing end drawn from the germline J gene. V usage is TRBV5-1 and J usage is TRBJ2-5; unclear D gene. Germline loops: CDR1 SGHRS, CDR2 YFSETQ. There are 14 residues in the CDR3. Trimming took off 0 bases at V and 2 bases at J, with 8 bases between the two ends. The covered CDR3 bases are TGCGCCAGCAGCTTGGGGGCAGTTCAAGAGACC. Amino acid sequence: CASSLGAVQET. From start to end, the CDR3 is CASSLGAVQETQYF.

This clone occurred a few times. Here the CDR3 reads CASSTLAGSTDTQYF. CDR3 DNA (partial): TGCGCCAGCAGCACGTTAGCGGGCTCCACAGATACG. The rearrangement joins TRBV5-1 to TRBJ2-3; 7 bases line up with TRBD2. The read terminates 3 residues ahead of where the CDR3 ends, so the germline J gene completes it. The CDR3 is 15 amino acids. Per the germline V gene, CDR1 is SGHRS and CDR2 is YFSETQ. V gave up 4 bases and J gave up 2 bases; unmatched junction bases: 7.

This clone was recorded many times. The read is 3 residues too short to cover the CDR3 end, so that end is filled in from the germline J gene. V and J are TRBV29-1 and TRBJ2-3; D is uncertain. The CDR3 runs 14 residues. Trimming took off 3 bases at V and 1 base at J, with 11 bases between the two ends. Germline lookup yields CDR1 SQVTM and CDR2 ANQGSEA. The CDR3 here is CSVDAIRGTDTQYF. CDR3 DNA, as far as it was read: TGCAGCGTTGACGCTATTCGGGGCACAGATACG.

This clone is judged medium-sized (0.01 to 0.1%). The read ends 3 residues shy of where the CDR3 ends; the end is completed using the germline J gene. The chain uses TRBV19 and TRBJ1-1, with TRBD1 as a possible D gene (6 bases). Germline CDR1 and CDR2: LNHDA and SQIVND (reference sequence). The CDR3 loop spans 15 amino acids. CDR3 DNA, as far as it was read: TGTGCCAGTAGTATGGCTTTGGGGGCTATACGGAAA. Its translation is CASSMALGAIRK. The entire CDR3 sequence reads CASSMALGAIRKAFF.

Only a few counts were recorded for this clone. The read terminates 3 residues ahead of where the CDR3 ends, so the germline J gene completes it. The rearrangement links TRBV19 to TRBJ1-2; possible D gene TRBD1, 5 bases. CDR1 and CDR2 from the germline V gene are LNHDA and SQIVND (reference sequence). The CDR3 runs to 16 residues. The CDR3 protein is CASSISERARGADYTF. The CDR3 DNA, read in part, is TGTGCCAGTAGTATTTCAGAGCGGGCCCGCGGGGCCGAC.

This clone was recorded many times. The DNA ends 3 residues before the CDR3 does, and the rest of the CDR3 is filled in from the germline J gene. This chain links TRBV30 with TRBJ1-1, with D hard to call. This CDR3 contains 14 residues. The V end was cut by 1 base, the J end by 4 bases, with 13 bases between. The germline V gene encodes CDR1 GTSNPN and CDR2 SVGIG (reference sequence). Incomplete CDR3 DNA: TGTGCCTGGAGTGGCGGACTAGGCACCACTGAA. Translating it yields CAWSGGLGTTE. The complete CDR3 sequence is CAWSGGLGTTEAFF. Together with reference TRBV30 and TRBJ1-1, the CDR3 gives the full variable domain: SQTIHQWPATLVQPVGSPLSLECTVEGTSNPNLYWYRQAAGRGLQLLFYSVGIGQISSEVPQNLSASRPQDRQFILSSKKLLLSDSGFYLCAWSGGLGTTEAFFGQGTRLTVV.

This clone was observed at least ten times. The read ends 3 residues before the CDR3 terminus; that terminus is restored from the germline J gene. Other DNA variants within this sample encode the same CDR3. The V call is TRBV30, the J call TRBJ1-3; 7 nucleotides align to TRBD1. J gave up 3 bases and V 3 bases, and 2 bases lay outside the gene matches. The CDR3 runs 13 residues. Germline V gene sequence: CDR1 GTSNPN, CDR2 SVGIG (reference sequence). The DNA read from the CDR3 is TGTGCCTGGAGATACAGGGGTGGAAACACC. Translated: CAWRYRGGNT. From start to end, the CDR3 is CAWRYRGGNTIYF.

This clone was detected only a few times. The read halts 3 residues ahead of the CDR3 end, with the missing end drawn from the germline J gene. The genes are TRBV7-9 and TRBJ1-2; D may be TRBD1 (5 bases). The V end lost 6 bases, the J end lost 0 bases, and 14 bases lay between the germline ends. This CDR3 has 15 residues. Germline V gene data show CDR1 as SEHNR and CDR2 as FQNEAQ (reference sequence). The CDR3 region is CASSYTGRANYGYTF. CDR3 bases read: TGTGCCAGCAGTTATACAGGTCGAGCTAACTATGGC.

This clone was seen a handful of times. Coverage ceases 3 residues before the CDR3 finishes, and the germline J gene fills in the end. The V call is TRBV7-9, the J call TRBJ2-4; 8 bases are a match to TRBD1. The CDR3 runs 15 residues. CDR1 SEHNR and CDR2 FQNEAQ come from the germline V gene (reference sequence). This chain's CDR3 is CASSGDRHSNQPQYF. CDR3 bases read: TGTGCCAGCAGCGGGGACAGGCATAGCAATCAGCCT. Supplemented by reference TRBV7-9 and TRBJ2-4, the full variable domain reads DTGVSQNPRHKITKRGQNVTFRCDPISEHNRLYWYRQTLGQGPEFLTYFQNEAQLEKSRLLSDRFSAERPKGSFSTLEIQRTEQGDSAMYLCASSGDRHSNQPQYFGAGTRLSVL.